This T cell receptor (beta chain) comes out of a study of cytomegalovirus exposure and HLA in healthy donors. Germline CDR1 and CDR2: MGHDK and SYGVNS. Trimming stripped 0 bases from V and 4 bases from J, with 6 bases between. CDR3 length: 14 amino acids. PCR was performed using 60 Vbeta and 13 Jbeta primers. TCRdb keeps only in-frame clones here, not all; method: immunoSEQ multiplex PCR. The sample lists about 150,000 clones; roughly 80% were seen once. The sample was PBMCs. This sequence originates from a woman under 40 in good health and CMV-seronegative. The chain employs TRBV25-1 and TRBJ2-2; possibly TRBD1 for D (5 bases). Here the CDR3 DNA reads TGTGCCAGCAGTGAATATAGGGGCACCGGGGAGCTGTTTTTT. It codes for CASSEYRGTGELFF.